This T cell receptor (beta chain) was captured by sequencing in a study of CD8 T cells in Susac syndrome. Reverse transcription of roughly 0.45 to 1 ug RNA used random hexamers. Multiplex PCR with immunoSEQ amplified the TCR beta CDR3 across 54 Vbeta and 13 Jbeta. TCRdb re-derived calls from the immunoSEQ multiplex PCR reads in MiXCR, one entry per CDR3 protein. This sample carries roughly 180,000 distinct CDR3 sequences, 85% to 95% of them seen once, and the ten largest clones take around 0.1%. Sequencing of TCR beta was carried out in blood CD8+ and CD4+ T cells. The multiple sclerosis control group comprised treatment-naive patients with stable or active relapsing-remitting disease. This CDR3 has 19 residues. Germline CDR1 SGHTA, CDR2 FQGNSA. V trimming: 2 bases; J trimming: 8 bases; junction bases outside the gene matches: 13. Findings and limits, study-wide: The relatively small number of individuals in the TCR sequencing and HLA analysis was acknowledged by the study.

A note on this clonotype: Its specificity is not known.

This rearrangement joins TRBV7-2 to TRBJ2-1; 15 nucleotides align to TRBD2. Sequencing was done on a sample of CD4+ T cells from PBMCs. The clonotype comes from a human donor with multiple sclerosis. The CDR3 reads CASSLSGTSGRSKGHEQFF. For the CDR3, the DNA is TGTGCCAGCAGCTTATCGGGGACTAGCGGGAGGTCGAAGGGGCATGAGCAGTTCTTC.